This T cell receptor (beta chain) derives from a study of T cell repertoires in aging, cancer and after chemotherapy. Background on the study: Healthy donor repertoires were recorded over several months to years and showed clear clonal overlap. Findings and limits, study-wide: Age-matched healthy donors had significantly more diverse, less clonal blood TCR repertoires than untreated cancer patients. Healthy donors lost TCR diversity with age mainly through richness, cancer patients through richness and evenness.

A mixed TRB-A/B primer pool amplified rearranged TRB by multiplex touch-down PCR. Each CDR3 protein gets one entry after TCRdb re-called the multiplex PCR reads with MiXCR. The data contain 8,100 or so distinct CDR3 sequences, about 35% of them singletons. For this clonotype: The antigen remains undetermined.

From germline, CDR1 is SGHRS and CDR2 YFSETQ. The CDR3 has 15 amino acids. V lost 2 bases to trimming and J lost 4 bases; unmatched junction nucleotides: 6. TCR beta rearrangements were amplified from peripheral blood genomic DNA. The rearrangement joins TRBV5-1 to TRBJ2-7; 10 positions agree with TRBD1. This sequence originates from a human donor in good health. The sample was blood. The CDR3 sequence: CASSFGQGERYEQYF. In nucleotides, the CDR3 is TGCGCCAGCAGCTTCGGACAGGGGGAACGGTACGAGCAGTACTTC.